This passage covers 2 T cell receptor beta chains from one sample sequenced in a study of cytomegalovirus exposure and HLA in healthy donors. The PCR had 60 Vbeta and 13 Jbeta primers. Measured with immunoSEQ multiplex PCR; TCRdb has only the in-frame clones, and not every one. The listing contains some 140,000 clones. The sequencing sample was made of PBMCs. The origin of the receptors is a woman aged 60 to 75 in good health and CMV-seronegative.

The CDR3 is CASSPDRGGNQPQHF. In DNA, the CDR3 is TGTGCCAGCAGCCCGGACAGGGGTGGCAATCAGCCCCAGCATTTT. The V gene is TRBV4-2, the J gene TRBJ1-5, with TRBD1 identical over 9 bases. The germline gives CDR1 LGHNA, CDR2 YNFKEQ. This CDR3 is 15 amino acids long. V dropped 4 bases and J dropped 2; count of bases not matched to a gene: 3.

This sequence joins TRBV10-3 and TRBJ1-6, with a possible D match to TRBD1 (5 bases). The germline V gene encodes CDR1 ENHRY and CDR2 SYGVKD. Trimming removed 7 bases at V and 5 bases at J, with 9 bases between. The CDR3 length is 13 residues. The CDR3 reads CAITGQNNSPLHF. In DNA, the CDR3 is TGTGCCATCACCGGACAAAATAATTCACCCCTCCACTTT.